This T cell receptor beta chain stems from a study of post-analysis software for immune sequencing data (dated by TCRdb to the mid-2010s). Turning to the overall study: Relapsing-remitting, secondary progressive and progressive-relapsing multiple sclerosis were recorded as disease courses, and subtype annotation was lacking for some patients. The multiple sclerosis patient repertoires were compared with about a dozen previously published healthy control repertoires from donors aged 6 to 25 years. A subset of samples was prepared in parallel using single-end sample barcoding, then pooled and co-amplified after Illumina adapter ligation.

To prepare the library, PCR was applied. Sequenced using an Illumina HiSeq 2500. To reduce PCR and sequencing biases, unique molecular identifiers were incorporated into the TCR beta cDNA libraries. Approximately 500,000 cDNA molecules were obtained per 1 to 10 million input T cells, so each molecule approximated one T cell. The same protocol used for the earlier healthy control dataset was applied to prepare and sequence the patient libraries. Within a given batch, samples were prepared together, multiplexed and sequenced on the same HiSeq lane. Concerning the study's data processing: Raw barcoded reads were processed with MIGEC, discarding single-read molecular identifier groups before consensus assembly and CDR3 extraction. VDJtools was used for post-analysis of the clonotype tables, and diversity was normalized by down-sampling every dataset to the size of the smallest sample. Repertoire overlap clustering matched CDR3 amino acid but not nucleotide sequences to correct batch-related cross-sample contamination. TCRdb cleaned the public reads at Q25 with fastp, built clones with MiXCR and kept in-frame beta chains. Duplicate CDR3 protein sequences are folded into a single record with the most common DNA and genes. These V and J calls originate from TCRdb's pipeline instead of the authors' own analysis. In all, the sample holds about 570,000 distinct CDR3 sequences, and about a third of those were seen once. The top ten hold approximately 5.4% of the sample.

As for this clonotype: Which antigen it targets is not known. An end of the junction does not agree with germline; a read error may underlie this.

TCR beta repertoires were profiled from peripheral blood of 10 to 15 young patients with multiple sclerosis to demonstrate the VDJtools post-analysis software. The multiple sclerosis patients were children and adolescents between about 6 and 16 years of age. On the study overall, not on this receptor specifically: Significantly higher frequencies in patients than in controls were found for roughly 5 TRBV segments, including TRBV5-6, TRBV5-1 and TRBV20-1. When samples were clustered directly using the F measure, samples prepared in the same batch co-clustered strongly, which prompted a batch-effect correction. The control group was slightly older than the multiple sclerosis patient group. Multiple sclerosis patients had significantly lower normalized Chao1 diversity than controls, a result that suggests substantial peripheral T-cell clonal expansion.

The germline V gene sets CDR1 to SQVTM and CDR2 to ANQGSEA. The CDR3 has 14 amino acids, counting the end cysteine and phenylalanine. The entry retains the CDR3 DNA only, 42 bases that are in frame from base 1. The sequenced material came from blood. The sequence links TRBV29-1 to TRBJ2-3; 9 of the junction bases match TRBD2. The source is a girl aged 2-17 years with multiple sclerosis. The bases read TGCAGCGTTGGGCAGCGGGGGGTGACAGGTACGCAGTATTTT. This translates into CSVGQRGVTGTQYF.